By share, the clone carrying this T cell receptor beta chain ranks as large (0.1 to 1%). Germline CDR1 and CDR2: SGHTA and FQGNSA. Germline trimming cut 5 bases from V and 0 bases from J; bases unmatched to any gene: 12. CDR3 length equals 19 residues. The sample belongs to a study of immune characterization of retroperitoneal liposarcoma. TCRdb passed the PCR reads through MiXCR, listing each CDR3 protein once. There are 1,500 to 2,000 distinct CDR3 sequences in the sample; under 45% occur only once, and 20% lies in the top ten. V gene TRBV7-2 combines with J gene TRBJ2-1, with 11 bases matching TRBD2. Sequenced input: tumor tissue. This TCR was sampled from a female donor with retroperitoneal liposarcoma. The CDR3 DNA sequence: TGTGCCAGCAGCAGCCCTACTAGCGGGGGTCTGAGCTCCTACAATGAGCAGTTCTTC. This encodes CASSSPTSGGLSSYNEQFF. Drawing the rest from reference TRBV7-2 and TRBJ2-1, the complete variable domain is GAGVSQSPSNKVTEKGKDVELRCDPISGHTALYWYRQSLGQGLEFLIYFQGNSAPDKSGLPSDRFSAERTGGSVSTLTIQRTQQEDSAVYLCASSSPTSGGLSSYNEQFFGPGTRLTVL.